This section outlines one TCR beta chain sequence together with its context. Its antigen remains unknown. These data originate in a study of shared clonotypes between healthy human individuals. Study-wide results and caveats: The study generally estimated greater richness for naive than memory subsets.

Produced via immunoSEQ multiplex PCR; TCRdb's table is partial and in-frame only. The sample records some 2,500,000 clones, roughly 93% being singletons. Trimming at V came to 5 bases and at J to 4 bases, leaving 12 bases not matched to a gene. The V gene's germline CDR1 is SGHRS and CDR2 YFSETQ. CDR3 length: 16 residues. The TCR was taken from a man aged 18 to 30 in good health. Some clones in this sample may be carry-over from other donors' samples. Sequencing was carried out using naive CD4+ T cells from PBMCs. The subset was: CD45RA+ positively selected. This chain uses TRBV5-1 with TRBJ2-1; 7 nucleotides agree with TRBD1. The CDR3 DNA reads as TGCGCCAGCAGTCCTCGGACAGGTTGGGCATACAATGAGCAGTTCTTC. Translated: CASSPRTGWAYNEQFF.